The 19 T cell receptor beta chains below come from one sample, sequenced in a study of T-cell reconstitution after alpha-beta-depleted transplantation in children (dated by TCRdb to the mid-2010s). Per the publication, the treatment or condition label means: allogeneic hematopoietic cell transplantation with graft depleted of TCRalphabeta T cells and CD19 B cells. Receptor libraries were prepared by PCR. Data came from an Illumina HiSeq 2500. TCR library preparation used molecular barcoding, with unique molecular identifiers applied to normalize quantification of the TCRbeta repertoire. The public reads were quality trimmed at Q25 with fastp and then assembled into clones with MiXCR by TCRdb, keeping productive beta chains. All rows with the same CDR3 protein become a single entry with the most common DNA and genes. This sample has approximately 300,000 distinct CDR3 sequences in its table, and around 9.1% of those were observed once. The ten largest account for around 7.5% of the sample.

The sequencing here drew on PBMCs, taken before TCRalphabeta/CD19-depleted stem cell transplant. The receptors shown here come from a boy in the first two years of life with acute myeloid leukemia, due to receive a stem cell transplant.

Ten or more counts support this clonotype. The chain has TRBV7-2 and TRBJ2-2; D gene ambiguous. V lost 4 bases to trimming and J lost 2 bases, with 8 bases between them. This CDR3 spans 14 amino acids. The germline V gene has CDR1 SGHTA and CDR2 FQGNSA. CDR3 coding DNA: TGTGCCAGCAGCTCCGTAAGAAACACCGGGGAGCTGTTTTTT. It encodes CASSSVRNTGELFF.

V gene TRBV27 combines with J gene TRBJ2-1; 10 positions match TRBD2. The CDR3 consists of 16 residues. Losses at the gene ends were 2 bases for V and 3 bases for J; bases not matched to a gene: 4. Germline CDR1 reads MNHEY; CDR2 reads SMNVEV (reference sequence). Written as DNA, the CDR3 is TGTGCCAGCAGTTTAGTCGGGACTAGCGACTACAATGAGCAGTTCTTC. Translated, it gives CASSLVGTSDYNEQFF.

This clonotype was recorded a few times. The rearrangement uses TRBV20-1 and TRBJ2-2, with D possibly being TRBD1 (5 bases). This CDR3 comprises 14 residues. V lost 3 bases and J lost 5, with 13 bases in between. From germline, CDR1 is DFQATT and CDR2 SNEGSKA (reference sequence). The CDR3 DNA follows: TGCAGTGCTAGTCTGCAGGGTGGAACCGGGGAGCTGTTTTTT. Translated, it gives CSASLQGGTGELFF.

The table lists this clonotype with many counts. The genes are TRBV12-3 or TRBV12-4 and TRBJ1-5; D not certain. Trimming pared 0 bases from V and 5 bases from J, leaving 5 bases between. The CDR3 has 13 residues. The CDR3 protein is CASSLAKDQPQHF. The CDR3 nucleotides are TGTGCCAGCAGTTTAGCCAAAGATCAGCCCCAGCATTTT.

The chain has TRBV29-1 and TRBJ2-1, with D possibly matching TRBD1 (5 bases). V was trimmed by 2 bases and J by 5 bases, leaving 16 bases between them. The CDR3 runs 15 residues. The V gene's germline CDR1 is SQVTM and CDR2 ANQGSEA. DNA for the CDR3: TGCAGCGTTGAATCGTCAGGGTGGTTTAACAATGAGCAGTTCTTC. Translating gives CSVESSGWFNNEQFF.

This clonotype was recorded many times. The V and J genes are TRBV12-3 or TRBV12-4 and TRBJ1-2; D is unclear. The CDR3 length is 15 residues. The ends were cut back, 0 bases at V and 5 bases at J, with 13 bases in the middle. The CDR3 DNA follows: TGTGCCAGCAGTTTAGCGAGGAGGAGAGAATATGGCTACACCTTC. Protein: CASSLARRREYGYTF.

This clonotype occurred many times. The genes are TRBV7-9 and TRBJ1-5, with a possible D match to TRBD1 (5 bases). V dropped 5 bases and J dropped 6 bases, with 8 bases sitting between them. The CDR3 runs 12 residues. The germline V gene encodes CDR1 SEHNR and CDR2 FQNEAQ (reference sequence). The CDR3 loop is CASSPQGQPQHF. In DNA, the CDR3 is TGTGCCAGCAGCCCCCAGGGTCAGCCCCAGCATTTT.

The genes are TRBV3-1 and TRBJ2-1, with D perhaps assigned TRBD1 or TRBD2 (5 bases each). The V and J ends lost 2 bases and 8 bases respectively, with 31 bases between them. CDR3 size: 20 residues. Germline V gene data show CDR1 as LGHDT and CDR2 as YNNKEL (reference sequence). This CDR3 is CASSQPPRGFGDMIGYEQFF. The CDR3 DNA follows: TGTGCCAGCAGCCAACCCCCGAGGGGCTTTGGAGACATGATAGGCTATGAGCAGTTCTTC.

In this sample, this clonotype turned up many times. This chain links TRBV7-9 with TRBJ1-2; 8 bases are shared with TRBD1. The V segment lost 3 bases and the J segment 5 bases; nucleotides outside the gene matches: 5. From germline, CDR1 is SEHNR and CDR2 FQNEAQ (reference sequence). The CDR3 spans 14 residues. DNA for the CDR3: TGTGCCAGCAGCTTCTCAGGGGGCGCGTATGGCTACACCTTC. The encoded protein is CASSFSGGAYGYTF.

This clonotype has a single count. Given a much more abundant clone one base away, this may be a read error. In this CDR3 the conserved last residue, phenylalanine or tryptophan, is missing, so a read error is likely. V usage is TRBV28 and J usage is TRBJ2-3; 14 bases agree with TRBD2. Germline CDR1 reads MDHEN; CDR2 reads SYDVKM. The CDR3 is made up of 16 amino acids. The V gene end was trimmed by 8 bases and the J gene end by 4 bases; junction bases not matched to a gene: 8. The CDR3 sequence is CASSGTSGSLADTQYL. The DNA of the CDR3 is TGTGCCAGCTCCGGGACTAGCGGGAGCCTGGCAGATACGCAGTATTTA.

This clonotype was counted at least ten times. This rearrangement joins TRBV2 to TRBJ1-1, with 11 bases fitting TRBD1. Germline V lookup: CDR1 SNHLY, CDR2 FYNNEI. The length of the CDR3 is 14 residues. V was clipped by 6 bases and J by 7 bases; unmatched bases: 7. The CDR3 bases are TGTGCCAGCAGCTACGGACAGGGGGCCTATGAAGCTTTCTTT. It yields the protein CASSYGQGAYEAFF.

As to this clonotype: This could be a read error, since a much larger clone is one nucleotide away. The rearrangement links TRBV3-1 to TRBJ2-3; 7 bases align to TRBD1. Looked up from germline, CDR1 is LGHDT and CDR2 is YNNKEL (reference sequence). The CDR3 is 14 residues long. The CDR3 DNA is TGTACCAGCAGCCAAGACAGGGTGGTAGATACGCAGTATTTT. Translating gives CTSSQDRVVDTQYF.

In its sample, this clonotype was seen many times. V and J are TRBV18 and TRBJ2-1; TRBD2 aligns across 7 bases. J gave up 2 bases and V 3 bases, and 7 bases lay outside the gene matches. From germline, CDR1 is KGHSH and CDR2 LQKENI. CDR3 length: 16 residues. The DNA of the CDR3 is TGTGCCAGCTCACCGCGGGCTAGCGGCCCCTACAATGAGCAGTTCTTC. Its protein is CASSPRASGPYNEQFF.

This clonotype was recorded at least ten times. Here the CDR3 DNA reads TGTGCCAGCAGTGGACAGGGTTTGAACACTGAAGCTTTCTTT. Its protein is CASSGQGLNTEAFF. This rearrangement joins TRBV6-1 to TRBJ1-1; TRBD1 matches 7 bases. V was pared by 4 bases and J by 0 bases, with 2 bases of the junction left unmatched. From germline, CDR1 is MNHNS and CDR2 SASEGT. The CDR3 extends over 14 amino acids.

In this sample, this clonotype turned up many times. The rearrangement uses TRBV2 and TRBJ2-2; D ambiguous. Trimming removed 4 bases at V and 0 bases at J, with 6 bases between. Germline CDR1 is SNHLY and CDR2 is FYNNEI. The CDR3 extends over 14 amino acids. The CDR3 DNA is TGTGCCAGCAGTGTATTCGCGAACACCGGGGAGCTGTTTTTT. It yields the protein CASSVFANTGELFF.

This clonotype was seen repeatedly, ten times or more. The chain recombines TRBV7-9 with TRBJ2-7; D may be TRBD1 (5 bases). Trimming stripped 3 bases from V and 2 bases from J, with 11 bases between. CDR1 and CDR2 (germline): SEHNR, FQNEAQ (reference sequence). The CDR3 is made up of 14 amino acids. DNA of the CDR3: TGTGCCAGCAGCTTGGGGCCTCCAACCTACGAGCAGTACTTC. Translated, it gives CASSLGPPTYEQYF.

There are many counts of this clonotype. The chain uses TRBV7-2 and TRBJ1-2, with 8 positions matching TRBD1. The CDR3 sequence is 16 residues long. Germline CDR1 reads SGHTA; CDR2 reads FQGNSA. V lost 4 bases to trimming and J lost 2 bases; unmatched junction nucleotides: 9. The CDR3 region has the DNA TGTGCCAGCAGCTCCGGGACAGGCCGAATAAACTATGGCTACACCTTC. It specifies CASSSGTGRINYGYTF.

This clonotype appeared many times. V gene TRBV7-8 combines with J gene TRBJ2-1; TRBD2 matches 10 bases. CDR3 length equals 15 residues. Trimming removed 5 bases from V and 6 bases from J; junction bases left unmatched: 7. In germline, CDR1 is SGHVS, CDR2 FQNEAQ. The CDR3 protein is CASSHRLAGLNEQFF. The CDR3 DNA is TGTGCCAGCAGCCACCGACTAGCGGGCCTCAATGAGCAGTTCTTC.

This clonotype was recorded many times. This chain links TRBV7-8 with TRBJ2-5; TRBD2 matches at 12 bases. Germline CDR1 SGHVS, CDR2 FQNEAQ. The CDR3 contains 17 residues. J was trimmed by 1 base and V by 1 base; bases with no gene match: 4. The CDR3 reads CASSLGLAGGPQETQYF. The CDR3 DNA reads TGTGCCAGCAGCTTAGGCCTAGCGGGGGGGCCCCAAGAGACCCAGTACTTC. Filled out from reference TRBV7-8 and TRBJ2-5, the complete variable domain reads GAGVSQSPRYKVAKRGQDVALRCDPISGHVSLFWYQQALGQGPEFLTYFQNEAQLDKSGLPSDRFFAERPEGSVSTLKIQRTQQEDSAVYLCASSLGLAGGPQETQYFGPGTRLLVL.